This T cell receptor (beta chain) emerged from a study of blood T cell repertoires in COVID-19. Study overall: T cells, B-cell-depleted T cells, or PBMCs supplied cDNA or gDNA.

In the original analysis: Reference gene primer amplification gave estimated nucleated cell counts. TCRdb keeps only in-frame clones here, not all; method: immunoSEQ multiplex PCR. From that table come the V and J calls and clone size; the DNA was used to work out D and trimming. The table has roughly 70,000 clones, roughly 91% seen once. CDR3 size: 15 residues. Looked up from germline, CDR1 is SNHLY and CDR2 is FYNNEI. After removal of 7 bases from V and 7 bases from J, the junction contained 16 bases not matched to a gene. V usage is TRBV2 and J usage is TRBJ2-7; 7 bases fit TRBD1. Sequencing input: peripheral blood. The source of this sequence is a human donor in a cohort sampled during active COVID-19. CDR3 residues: CASTFGQAWFREQYF. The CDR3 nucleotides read TGTGCCAGCACTTTCGGACAGGCTTGGTTTAGAGAGCAGTACTTC.